The table lists the clone carrying this T cell receptor beta chain with many counts. What it recognizes is unknown. The data stem from a study of identical twins. Everyone who donated was a healthy Caucasian. Findings and limits, study-wide: The authors drew conclusions from cross-sectional statistical analysis rather than following the same donors.

TCRdb recomputed calls from the 5' RACE reads with MiXCR, one row per CDR3 protein. The sample holds 500,000 to 550,000 distinct CDR3 sequences, around 24% seen once. Trimming left V 2 bases short and J 2 bases short, with 10 bases between. Germline-derived CDR1 and CDR2 are SGHTA and FQGNSA. This CDR3 has 14 amino acids. These sequences were also reported in another study, on yellow fever vaccine responses in identical twins.

The J gene is TRBJ2-7, the V gene TRBV7-2; D not resolved. This sequence originates from a woman under 30 in good health. The sequencing sample was made of CD4+ T cells sorted from blood. The CDR3 DNA follows: TGTGCCAGCAGCTTATCTCGCGGTCCCTACGAGCAGTACTTC. Protein sequence: CASSLSRGPYEQYF.